The 25 T cell receptor beta chains below were found in one sample sequenced in a study of T cell repertoires in cytomegalovirus infection. These TCRs are of unknown antigen specificity. Via MiXCR, TCRdb re-called the reads, giving one row per CDR3 protein. The sample carries around 800,000 distinct CDR3 sequences, 30% to 35% recorded once. The source was cultured CD8+ T cells from PBMCs, collected from culture after CMV antigen stimulation. The receptors stem from a human donor in good health (CMV status not recorded). Some clones in this sample may be carry-over from other donors' samples.

The chain recombines TRBV6-2 or TRBV6-3 with TRBJ2-1; D is possibly TRBD1 or TRBD2 (5 bases each). Germline CDR1 and CDR2: MNHEY and SVGEGT. The germline V and J ends were trimmed by 2 bases and 12 bases, with 5 bases remaining between them. The length of the CDR3 is 10 residues. The CDR3 region is CASSYGGQFF. In DNA, the CDR3 is TGTGCCAGCAGTTACGGGGGGCAGTTCTTC.

This clonotype was detected a few times. The chain employs TRBV28 and TRBJ2-4; TRBD2 aligns across 10 bases. The junction had 4 bases not matched to a gene; V was cut back by 2 bases and J by 0 bases. The CDR3 sequence is 17 residues long. Germline V gene lookup returns CDR1 MDHEN and CDR2 SYDVKM. CDR3 DNA sequence: TGTGCCAGCAGTTTAAAACTAGCGGGGATAGCCAAAAACATTCAGTACTTC. Protein sequence: CASSLKLAGIAKNIQYF.

Turning to this clonotype: With a much larger clone just one base away, this may be a read error. V gene TRBV7-4 combines with J gene TRBJ2-2; tentatively, D is TRBD1 (6 bases). This CDR3 comprises 16 residues. V was pared by 2 bases and J by 0 bases, with 10 bases between. Germline CDR1 SGHVT, CDR2 SQSDAQ. CDR3 protein: CASSLRDTSNTGELFF. The CDR3 region has the DNA TGTGCCAGCAGCTTACGGGACACTTCGAACACCGGGGAGCTGTTTTTT.

The chain has TRBV5-4 and TRBJ1-6; the match to TRBD1 covers 8 bases. Trimming at V came to 0 bases and at J to 9 bases, leaving 5 bases not matched to a gene. CDR3 length: 15 amino acids. CDR1 SGHNT and CDR2 YYREEE come from the germline V gene (reference sequence). CDR3 bases: TGTGCCAGCAGCTTGGGGGACAGGATTCTTTCACCCCTCCACTTT. Translated, it gives CASSLGDRILSPLHF.

This chain connects TRBV9 to TRBJ2-1; 7 positions match TRBD1. There are 15 residues in the CDR3. CDR1 is SGDLS and CDR2 is YYNGEE in the germline V gene. Germline trimming cut 2 bases from V and 2 bases from J; bases unmatched to any gene: 4. The CDR3 reads CASSVWDRAYNEQFF. In nucleotides, the CDR3 is TGTGCCAGCAGCGTTTGGGACAGAGCCTACAATGAGCAGTTCTTC. Combining the CDR3 with reference TRBV9 and TRBJ2-1 gives the whole variable domain DSGVTQTPKHLITATGQRVTLRCSPRSGDLSVYWYQQSLDQGLQFLIQYYNGEERAKGNILERFSAQQFPDLHSELNLSSLELGDSALYFCASSVWDRAYNEQFFGPGTRLTVL.

The chain links TRBV20-1 to TRBJ2-2, with a tentative D call TRBD1 (6 bases). Germline CDR1 and CDR2: DFQATT and SNEGSKA (reference sequence). The CDR3 is made up of 14 amino acids. Trimming shortened V by 4 bases and J by 3 bases, and 12 bases separated the two germline ends. CDR3 nucleotides: TGCAGTGCTAAACCGGGACATTACACCGGGGAGCTGTTTTTT. Translated: CSAKPGHYTGELFF.

The gene calls are TRBV5-6 and TRBJ2-2; 8 positions match TRBD1. With 4 bases clipped from V and 2 bases from J, the junction kept 7 bases outside the gene matches. This CDR3 contains 16 residues. Germline-derived CDR1 and CDR2 are SGHDT and YYEEEE. The CDR3 is CASSMTGVINTGELFF. In DNA form, the CDR3 reads TGTGCCAGCAGCATGACAGGGGTTATTAACACCGGGGAGCTGTTTTTT.

The gene calls are TRBV6-2 or TRBV6-3 and TRBJ2-2; D remains unclear. CDR3 length: 17 amino acids. Trimming cost V 0 bases and J 0 bases, with 11 bases left between them. CDR1 and CDR2 (germline): MNHEY, SVGEGT. CDR3 sequence: CASSYSRQIANTGELFF. The CDR3 nucleotides read TGTGCCAGCAGTTACTCGCGGCAGATCGCGAACACCGGGGAGCTGTTTTTT.

This clonotype appeared many times. The chain has TRBV4-1 and TRBJ2-5, with 7 bases matching TRBD1. Germline CDR1 reads MGHRA; CDR2 reads YSYEKL. CDR3 length: 14 residues. With V trimmed by 5 bases and J by 2 bases, 5 bases remained unmatched. The CDR3: CASSLQGRQETQYF. The CDR3 DNA sequence: TGCGCCAGCAGCTTACAGGGGCGACAAGAGACCCAGTACTTC.

This sequence joins TRBV5-5 and TRBJ2-1; no clear D gene. The CDR3 extends over 12 amino acids. CDR1 SGHKS and CDR2 YYEKEE come from the germline V gene (reference sequence). V was pared by 6 bases and J by 4 bases, with 8 bases between. The CDR3 protein is CASIAAYNEQFF. The CDR3 nucleotides read TGTGCCAGCATCGCAGCGTACAATGAGCAGTTCTTC.

This clonotype turned up a few times. The chain couples TRBV7-2 to TRBJ2-7; 7 bases are shared with TRBD1. Germline loops: CDR1 SGHTA, CDR2 FQGNSA. Trimming took 8 bases from V and 7 from J; bases not matched to a gene: 11. This CDR3 spans 13 amino acids. The CDR3 is CASQGQTYGEQYV. CDR3 bases: TGTGCCAGCCAGGGACAGACCTACGGGGAGCAGTACGTC.

The chain uses TRBV27 and TRBJ1-6, with D perhaps TRBD1 (6 bases). The V end lost 5 bases, the J end lost 14 bases, and 19 bases lay between the germline ends. This CDR3 region has 14 residues. Germline V gene lookup returns CDR1 MNHEY and CDR2 SMNVEV (reference sequence). This chain's CDR3 is CASSEAGDLRALHF. The CDR3 DNA follows: TGTGCCAGCAGTGAGGCAGGGGACCTCAGAGCCCTCCACTTT.

V is TRBV12-3 or TRBV12-4 and J is TRBJ2-1, with D maybe TRBD1 (7 bases). This CDR3 is 15 amino acids long. Trimming cost V 6 bases and J 0 bases, with 12 bases left between them. The CDR3 reads CASSQGDFSYNEQFF. The CDR3, as DNA: TGTGCCAGCAGCCAGGGGGACTTCTCCTACAATGAGCAGTTCTTC.

In this sample, this clonotype turned up many times. The J gene is TRBJ1-1, the V gene TRBV7-2, with 7 bases lining up with TRBD1. This CDR3 comprises 17 residues. After removal of 5 bases from V and 1 base from J, the junction contained 13 bases not matched to a gene. The germline gives CDR1 SGHTA, CDR2 FQGNSA. The CDR3: CASSRPVGQTQNTEAFF. The CDR3 DNA follows: TGTGCCAGCAGCCGCCCTGTGGGACAGACCCAGAACACTGAAGCTTTCTTT.

The sample holds a few counts of this clonotype. This chain joins TRBV4-1 and TRBJ1-2, with TRBD1 identical over 10 bases. CDR1 is MGHRA, CDR2 YSYEKL, per germline. Trimming removed 2 bases from V and 6 bases from J; junction bases left unmatched: 3. The CDR3 spans 14 residues. The CDR3, as DNA: TGCGCCAGCAGCCAACAGGACAGGGGGGATGGCTACACCTTC. It specifies CASSQQDRGDGYTF.

The V gene is TRBV27, the J gene TRBJ1-2, with D unclear. The CDR3 spans 13 residues. The V and J ends lost 3 bases and 7 bases respectively, with 12 bases between them. CDR1 and CDR2 from the germline V gene are MNHEY and SMNVEV (reference sequence). CDR3 amino acids: CASSFRSGPGYTF. The CDR3 nucleotides are TGTGCCAGCAGTTTTAGATCCGGACCTGGCTACACCTTC.

The chain joins TRBV12-3 or TRBV12-4 to TRBJ2-5, with a tentative D call TRBD2 (6 bases). V lost 3 bases and J 5 bases, leaving 10 bases between the germline ends. The CDR3 is made up of 13 amino acids. Here the CDR3 DNA reads TGTGCCAGCAGTTTGTTAGCGGCGGAGACCCAGTACTTC. Protein product: CASSLLAAETQYF.

The chain carries TRBV5-1 and TRBJ2-3; 10 nucleotides align to TRBD1. Germline lookup yields CDR1 SGHRS and CDR2 YFSETQ. The CDR3 is made up of 16 amino acids. With 4 bases clipped from V and 3 bases from J, the junction kept 8 bases outside the gene matches. The DNA of the CDR3 is TGCGCCAGCAGCCCGGGACAGGGGAGGAGGACAGATACGCAGTATTTT. Protein sequence: CASSPGQGRRTDTQYF.

Only a few counts were recorded for this clonotype. J is TRBJ2-7 and V is TRBV13; 7 bases are shared with TRBD1. This CDR3 is built from 14 residues. Germline V gives CDR1 PRHDT, CDR2 FYEKMQ (reference sequence). Trimming took 5 bases from V and 2 from J; bases not matched to a gene: 6. Here the CDR3 reads CASSTGDETYEQYF. CDR3 DNA: TGTGCCAGCAGCACAGGGGACGAGACCTACGAGCAGTACTTC. Supplemented by reference TRBV13 and TRBJ2-7, the full variable domain reads AAGVIQSPRHLIKEKRETATLKCYPIPRHDTVYWYQQGPGQDPQFLISFYEKMQSDKGSIPDRFSAQQFSDYHSELNMSSLELGDSALYFCASSTGDETYEQYFGPGTRLTVT.

This clonotype was observed a handful of times. V gene TRBV5-5 combines with J gene TRBJ2-7, with D possibly TRBD2 on 5 matching bases. Germline V gene lookup returns CDR1 SGHKS and CDR2 YYEKEE (reference sequence). The CDR3 has 15 amino acids. Trimming shortened V by 1 base and J by 0 bases, and 11 bases separated the two germline ends. CDR3 region: CASSLSGEISYEQYF. CDR3 in DNA: TGTGCCAGCAGCTTGAGTGGGGAGATCTCCTACGAGCAGTACTTC.

To note about this clonotype: Possible read error: a much larger clone is one base away. V usage is TRBV6-2 or TRBV6-3 and J usage is TRBJ2-1; the D gene is possibly TRBD1 (8 bases). Germline CDR1 and CDR2: MNHEY and SVGEGT. The CDR3 length is 15 residues. CDR3 loop: CANSLTGGVYNEQFF. In DNA form, the CDR3 reads TGTGCCAACAGTTTAACAGGGGGGGTCTACAATGAGCAGTTCTTC.

The gene calls are TRBV20-1 and TRBJ1-2; perhaps TRBD1 as D (6 bases). There are 15 residues in the CDR3. V dropped 1 base and J dropped 4 bases, with 16 bases sitting between them. Germline loops: CDR1 DFQATT, CDR2 SNEGSKA (reference sequence). The CDR3 nucleotides read TGCAGTGCTAGAGGACTTACTCAGGGGTTCTATGGCTACACCTTC. The encoded protein is CSARGLTQGFYGYTF.

This clonotype was seen at least ten times. The rearrangement uses TRBV7-9 and TRBJ2-5; tentative D call: TRBD1 (6 bases). The CDR3 consists of 17 residues. V shed 4 bases and J shed 5 bases, with 23 bases lying between them. Germline CDR1 SEHNR, CDR2 FQNEAQ (reference sequence). The CDR3 DNA is TGTGCCAGCAGCTCCCGAGGGACAAGAGAAGGTGGTGAGACCCAGTACTTC. Its translation is CASSSRGTREGGETQYF.

The chain joins TRBV6-5 to TRBJ1-1; D remains ambiguous. Germline assignment: CDR1 MNHEY and CDR2 SVGAGI. V was trimmed by 0 bases and J by 4 bases, leaving 6 bases between them. The CDR3 spans 13 residues. The chain's CDR3 is CASSYSSVTEAFF. The DNA of the CDR3 is TGTGCCAGCAGTTACTCGAGTGTCACTGAAGCTTTCTTT.

This clonotype was seen more than once but under ten times. The chain has TRBV7-9 and TRBJ2-1, with no clear D. V lost 11 bases to trimming and J lost 7 bases, with 6 bases between them. Germline CDR1 is SEHNR and CDR2 is FQNEAQ (reference sequence). The CDR3 loop spans 9 amino acids. DNA for the CDR3: TGTGCCGTTGGGAATGAGCAGTTCTTC. It codes for CAVGNEQFF.